The T cell receptor (beta chain) under discussion was sequenced for a study of long-term antiretroviral therapy in people with HIV. Per the germline V gene, CDR1 is LGHNA and CDR2 is YNFKEQ. The CDR3 totals 17 residues. With 1 base removed from V and 3 bases from J, the gap between germline ends came to 19 bases. The assay used was immunoSEQ (version v3.0), run at survey level. Produced via immunoSEQ multiplex PCR; TCRdb's table is partial and in-frame only. In the table there are tens of thousands of clones, just under 85% of which are singletons. Sequencing was performed on unsorted PBMCs, taken 0.5 years after starting antiretroviral therapy. The V gene is TRBV4-2, the J gene TRBJ2-7, with D tentatively TRBD1 (6 bases). The receptor comes from a man between 18 and 29 years old with HIV. CDR3: CASSQGPDRTDFYEQYF. CDR3 nucleotide sequence: TGTGCCAGCAGCCAAGGACCCGACAGGACGGACTTCTACGAGCAGTACTTC.